The present T cell receptor (beta chain) was sequenced within a study of T cell responses to AZD1222 COVID-19 vaccine (dated by TCRdb to the early 2020s). Turning to the overall study: TCR sequencing was performed for approximately 240 trial participants, of whom about 210 were given two doses of AZD1222 and around 26 were given two doses of MenACWY control vaccine. Trial participants were enrolled by age into subgroups of 18-55, 56-69 and 70-plus years, and around 150, 28 and 57 TCR-sequenced participants, respectively, were included in these subgroups. The study at large found these results: After two AZD1222 doses, both the breadth and the depth of spike-specific TCRs were significantly higher than at day 0 and than in MenACWY recipients. Only five to seven AZD1222 recipients were SARS-CoV-2 seropositive at baseline, limiting conclusions about previously exposed vaccinees. Participants were mostly white British and included more females than males, and it was suggested by the authors that clonal diversity may have been underestimated. In the small 56-69-year group, the increase in depth fell short of significance, most likely because of low power. Reportedly, close to half of the unique spike-specific TCRs recognized epitopes lying outside the regions that are mutated in the B.1.351 and B.1.1.7 variants. Because no day 14 peak-response samples were available, repertoires were characterized only after the peak T cell response. Vaccine-associated CD4 TCRs spanned the whole spike protein, with dominant responses in regions 160-218 and 743-854.

The CDR3 regions of human TCRbeta chains were subjected to immunosequencing. The paper's data handling went like this. TCRs in the repertoires were matched against a reference library of SARS-CoV-2-specific TCRs that had been generated with the MIRA antigen-specificity platform. Breadth was defined as the fraction of unique TCRs that were SARS-CoV-2-associated. Depth was defined as the fraction of total T cells that were SARS-CoV-2-associated. Using the MIRA data, each spike-specific TCR was assigned both to the spike region to which the TCR was reactive and to a CD4 or CD8 class. Log10-transformed breadth and depth values were compared by one-way ANOVA with Sidak's multiple comparisons tests. Sourced from immuneACCESS, this table was stored by TCRdb with only in-frame sequences that have V and J called. A share of the clones is absent; for the studies checked, an unresolved V gene accounts for under half, and the remainder has no known explanation. V, J and clone size were drawn from that table, and D and trimming were deduced from the DNA. Present in this sample are about 94,000 clones, 85% of which were seen just once. The ten largest make up over 3.5% of the sample.

The CDR3 spans 14 residues, from the cysteine through the phenylalanine. Only the CDR3 DNA stays, 42 bases, in frame from base 1. CDR1 SNHLY and CDR2 FYNNEI were looked up in the germline V gene. V loses 7 bases of germline sequence and J loses 7 bases, and the interval between the two ends is 17 bases. As concerns this clone: The antigen this receptor binds is unknown. No much larger clone exists at a distance of one base, and base qualities are not known.

The time point label corresponds to: about 28 days (+/-7) after the second vaccine dose. AZD1222 recipients given second doses at about 4 weeks or at about 12 weeks were pooled, since spike-specific TCR depth and breadth were not found to differ between the two schedules. Vaccinee samples came from UK trials COV001 and COV002, including a single-blind randomized controlled phase 2/3 trial of AZD1222 (ChAdOx1 nCoV-19) in healthy adults. For TCRbeta chain sequencing, PBMC samples from trial participants were taken at day 0 and at day 28 after the second dose. Specimen: peripheral blood, collected 28 days after the second AZD1222 dose. The chain is assembled from TRBV2 and TRBJ2-1; the D gene is possibly TRBD1, with 6 bases matching. The TCR was taken from an adult who received the AZD1222 COVID-19 vaccine. CDR3 protein: CASKNRENSNEQFF. The bases are TGTGCCAGCAAAAACAGGGAGAATAGTAATGAGCAGTTCTTC.